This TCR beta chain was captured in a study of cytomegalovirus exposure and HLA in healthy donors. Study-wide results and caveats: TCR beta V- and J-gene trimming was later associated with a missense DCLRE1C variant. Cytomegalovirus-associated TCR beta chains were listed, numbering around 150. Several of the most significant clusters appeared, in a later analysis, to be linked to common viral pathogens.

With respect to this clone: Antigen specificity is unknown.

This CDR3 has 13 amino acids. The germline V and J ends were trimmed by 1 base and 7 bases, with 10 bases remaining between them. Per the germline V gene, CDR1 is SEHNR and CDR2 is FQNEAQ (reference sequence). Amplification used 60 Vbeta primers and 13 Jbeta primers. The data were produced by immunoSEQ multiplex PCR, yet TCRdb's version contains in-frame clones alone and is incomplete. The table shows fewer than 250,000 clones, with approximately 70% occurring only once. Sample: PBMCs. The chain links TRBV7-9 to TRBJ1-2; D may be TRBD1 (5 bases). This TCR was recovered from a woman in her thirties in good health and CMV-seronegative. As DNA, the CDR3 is TGTGCCAGCAGCTTAGTGGTTGGGGCTGGCTACACCTTC. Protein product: CASSLVVGAGYTF.